This T cell receptor beta chain was identified in a study of CD8+CD57+ T cells in acquired aplastic anemia. This CDR3 spans 13 amino acids. Trimming pared 7 bases from V and 1 base from J, leaving 10 bases between. Patients picked for sequencing had shown CD8+CD57+ cell expansion detected by flow cytometry. The sample holds many counts of this clonotype. Researchers used genomic DNA as the template to profile TCR beta VDJ and CDR3. TCRdb recomputed calls from the reads with MiXCR, one row per CDR3 protein. Of roughly 170,000 distinct CDR3 sequences listed, about 44% are singletons. The receptor was derived from a human donor with aplastic anemia. J is TRBJ1-1 and V is TRBV12-3 or TRBV12-4; the D gene is possibly TRBD1 (5 bases). Material for sequencing was sorted CD4+, CD8+, or CD8+CD57+ T cells (not recorded which) from PBMCs. The CDR3, as DNA: TGTGCCAGCACCGGACACTCGAACACTGAAGCTTTCTTT. It codes for CASTGHSNTEAFF.